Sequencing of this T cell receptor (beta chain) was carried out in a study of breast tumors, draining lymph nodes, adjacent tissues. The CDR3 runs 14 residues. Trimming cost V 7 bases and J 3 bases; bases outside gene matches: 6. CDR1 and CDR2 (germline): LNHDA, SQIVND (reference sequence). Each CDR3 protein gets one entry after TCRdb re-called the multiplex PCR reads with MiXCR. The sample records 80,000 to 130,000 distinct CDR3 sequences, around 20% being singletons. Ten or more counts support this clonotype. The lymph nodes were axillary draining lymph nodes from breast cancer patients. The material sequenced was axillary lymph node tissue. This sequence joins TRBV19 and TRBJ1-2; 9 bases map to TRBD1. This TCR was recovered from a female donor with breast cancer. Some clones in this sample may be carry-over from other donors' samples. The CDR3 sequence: CASTRTGVDYGYTF. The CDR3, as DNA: TGTGCCAGTACCAGGACAGGGGTCGACTATGGCTACACCTTC.